The clone carrying this T cell receptor beta chain was counted a few times. What it binds is not known. The CDR3 is made up of 15 amino acids. Use of 60 Vbeta and 13 Jbeta primers characterized the PCR. TCRdb's table, derived via immunoSEQ multiplex PCR, lists solely in-frame clones and lacks some. This sample has about 100,000 clones, with 63% found just once. This sample was included in a study of cytomegalovirus exposure and HLA in healthy donors. Study outcomes and limitations: Accurate HLA-A and HLA-B prediction from TCR beta sequences was reported for most subjects.

Sequencing input: PBMCs. The clonotype originates from a human donor in good health. The rearrangement joins TRBV21-1 to TRBJ1-5; whether TRBD1, the table's D call, matches the DNA was not checked. TRBV21-1 is recorded as a pseudogene. The CDR3 spells CASSKNRQGGQPQHF. The CDR3, as DNA: TGTGCCAGCAGCAAAAATAGGCAGGGCGGTCAGCCCCAGCATTTT.